These 20 T cell receptor beta chains came from one sample sequenced in a study of blood T cell repertoires in COVID-19. Some clones are missing from TCRdb's copy, which holds only in-frame ones; the method was immunoSEQ multiplex PCR. The table includes 200,000 to 300,000 clones, roughly 80% detected once. Sequenced input: peripheral blood. The source is a man older than 75 with acute or convalescent COVID-19.

V gene TRBV29-1 combines with J gene TRBJ1-2, with a possible D match to TRBD1 (6 bases). The CDR3 loop spans 14 amino acids. V was clipped by 4 bases and J by 2 bases, with 14 bases between them. The V gene's germline CDR1 is SQVTM and CDR2 ANQGSEA. This chain's CDR3 is CSVAGAKLNYGYTF. CDR3 coding DNA: TGCAGCGTTGCAGGGGCAAAACTGAACTATGGCTACACCTTC.

The rearrangement uses TRBV19 and TRBJ2-3; D is possibly TRBD1 (5 bases). The CDR3 covers 14 residues. The germline V gene has CDR1 LNHDA and CDR2 SQIVND (reference sequence). V was pared by 5 bases and J by 2 bases, with 11 bases between. CDR3 amino acids: CASSFQGYTDTQYF. CDR3 coding DNA: TGTGCCAGTAGTTTCCAGGGCTACACAGATACGCAGTATTTT.

This chain joins TRBV5-1 and TRBJ2-1; TRBD2 agrees at 16 bases. After removal of 4 bases from V and 4 bases from J, the junction contained 5 bases not matched to a gene. CDR1 is SGHRS and CDR2 is YFSETQ in the germline V gene. The CDR3 runs 17 residues. The CDR3 nucleotides read TGCGCCAGCAGCGGGGGGACTAGCGGGAGGGCATACAATGAGCAGTTCTTC. This encodes CASSGGTSGRAYNEQFF.

This chain connects TRBV7-8 to TRBJ2-1; TRBD2 is a possible D gene (6 bases). The germline V gene has CDR1 SGHVS and CDR2 FQNEAQ. V lost 6 bases to trimming and J lost 6 bases, with 39 bases between them. The CDR3 spans 22 residues. The CDR3 protein is CASSSIQSVQGRLGKGPNEQFF. CDR3 sequence (DNA): TGTGCCAGCAGTTCTATTCAGTCCGTGCAGGGACGACTAGGAAAGGGGCCCAATGAGCAGTTCTTC.

The CDR3 nucleotides are TGTGCCAGCAGCTGGGAGGCCTATGGCTACACCTTC. Protein sequence: CASSWEAYGYTF. The V gene is TRBV5-8, the J gene TRBJ1-2, with no clear D. Germline V gives CDR1 SGHTS, CDR2 YDEGEE. CDR3 length equals 12 residues. V was clipped by 3 bases and J by 4 bases, with 7 bases between them.

The genes are TRBV5-4 and TRBJ2-1; 14 nucleotides match TRBD2. V shed 4 bases and J 0 bases; nucleotides not matched to a gene: 9. The CDR3 covers 19 residues. CDR1 is SGHNT, CDR2 YYREEE, per germline (reference sequence). CDR3 in amino acids: CASSGGLAGALSSYNEQFF. In nucleotides, the CDR3 is TGTGCCAGCAGCGGGGGACTAGCGGGAGCGTTGAGCTCCTACAATGAGCAGTTCTTC.

The chain links TRBV18 to TRBJ1-6; D is possibly TRBD1 (6 bases). Deletions cut 7 bases from V and 10 bases from J, with 17 bases between. The germline CDR1 and CDR2 sequences are KGHSH and LQKENI. The CDR3 contains 14 residues. Written as DNA, the CDR3 is TGTGCCAGCTGCAAGAACAGGGAAAACTCACCCCTCCACTTT. It encodes CASCKNRENSPLHF. The full variable domain, in which reference TRBV18 and TRBJ1-6 provide the parts outside the CDR3, is NAGVMQNPRHLVRRRGQEARLRCSPMKGHSHVYWYRQLPEEGLKFMVYLQKENIIDESGMPKERFSAEFPKEGPSILRIQQVVRGDSAAYFCASCKNRENSPLHFGNGTRLTVT.

The chain links TRBV27 to TRBJ2-5; 8 nucleotides line up with TRBD1. The CDR3 is made up of 14 amino acids. V dropped 6 bases and J dropped 4; count of bases not matched to a gene: 7. CDR1 MNHEY and CDR2 SMNVEV come from the germline V gene (reference sequence). The CDR3 bases are TGTGCCAGCAGAATCCAGGGGGCGGGAGAGACCCAGTACTTC. It yields the protein CASRIQGAGETQYF.

This rearrangement joins TRBV24-1 to TRBJ1-4; D unresolved. V lost 3 bases and J lost 0, with 13 bases in between. CDR1 is KGHDR, CDR2 SFDVKD, per germline. The length of the CDR3 is 17 residues. CDR3 region: CATSDTHDGATNEKLFF. In DNA, the CDR3 is TGTGCCACCAGTGATACCCACGACGGAGCAACTAATGAAAAACTGTTTTTT.

In its sample, this clone was seen once. This chain links TRBV27 with TRBJ2-2, with 7 bases that match TRBD2. CDR1 and CDR2 from the germline V gene are MNHEY and SMNVEV (reference sequence). V dropped 5 bases and J dropped 6; count of bases not matched to a gene: 6. The CDR3 has 14 amino acids. In DNA form, the CDR3 reads TGTGCCAGCAGTCCTGGGAGGGAGCCCGGGGAGCTGTTTTTT. Amino acid sequence: CASSPGREPGELFF.

The chain has TRBV27 and TRBJ2-7, with TRBD2 as a possible D gene (5 bases). This CDR3 has 15 amino acids. The V end was cut by 5 bases, the J end by 0 bases, with 14 bases between. Germline V CDR1 and CDR2: MNHEY, SMNVEV (reference sequence). The CDR3 nucleotides read TGTGCCAGCAGTCCGAGGGCGAGCGGCTCCTACGAGCAGTACTTC. Its protein product is CASSPRASGSYEQYF.

The rearrangement uses TRBV6-6 and TRBJ2-4, with 7 bases identical to TRBD1. Trimming took 6 bases from V and 0 from J; bases not matched to a gene: 5. The CDR3 spans 15 residues. Germline CDR1 and CDR2: MNHNY and SVGAGI (reference sequence). As DNA, the CDR3 is TGTGCCAGCAGCGACAGGGCCTTAGCCAAAAACATTCAGTACTTC. Translation: CASSDRALAKNIQYF.

For the CDR3, the DNA is TGCGCCAGCAGCCCTACCCCCGGACAGCGGTGCCTTGGGTCACCCCTCCACTTT. Translated, it gives CASSPTPGQRCLGSPLHF. The chain links TRBV23-1 to TRBJ1-6; possibly TRBD1 for D (6 bases). TRBV23-1 counts as an open reading frame of uncertain function. The CDR3 totals 18 residues. V lost 6 bases, J lost 10 bases, and 28 bases lay in between.

The chain combines TRBV21-1 with TRBJ2-1; TRBD1, the table's D call, was not compared with the DNA. TRBV21-1 is deemed a pseudogene. The CDR3 has 15 residues. CDR3 DNA: TGTGCCAGCAGCAAAGGACCGGGACACTTCAATGAGCAGTTCTTC. This translates into CASSKGPGHFNEQFF.

V usage is TRBV30 and J usage is TRBJ2-7; tentatively, D is TRBD2 (6 bases). Germline CDR1 and CDR2: GTSNPN and SVGIG (reference sequence). Trimming cost V 3 bases and J 2 bases, with 11 bases left between them. CDR3 length equals 13 residues. This CDR3 is CAWRTGGAYEQYF. The CDR3 region has the DNA TGTGCCTGGAGGACTGGAGGGGCCTACGAGCAGTACTTC. Filled out from reference TRBV30 and TRBJ2-7, the complete variable domain reads SQTIHQWPATLVQPVGSPLSLECTVEGTSNPNLYWYRQAAGRGLQLLFYSVGIGQISSEVPQNLSASRPQDRQFILSSKKLLLSDSGFYLCAWRTGGAYEQYFGPGTRLTVT.

V usage is TRBV7-2 and J usage is TRBJ1-1, with 7 nucleotides matching TRBD1. Trimming removed 4 bases from V and 1 base from J; junction bases left unmatched: 6. CDR1 is SGHTA, CDR2 FQGNSA, per germline. The CDR3 sequence is 15 residues long. As DNA, the CDR3 is TGTGCCAGCAGCTCCCACAGGGGCTCGAACACTGAAGCTTTCTTT. This gives the protein CASSSHRGSNTEAFF.

This chain joins TRBV21-1 and TRBJ2-7; whether TRBD2, the table's D call, matches the DNA was not checked. TRBV21-1 is reported as a pseudogene. The CDR3 sequence is 13 residues long. This CDR3 is CASPKERVREQYF. The CDR3 DNA reads as TGTGCCAGTCCAAAAGAGAGGGTACGAGAGCAGTACTTC.

This clone was observed a few times. The chain carries TRBV7-8 and TRBJ2-3; D gene uncertain. The V gene's germline CDR1 is SGHVS and CDR2 FQNEAQ. V lost 5 bases and J 6 bases, leaving 12 bases between the germline ends. CDR3 length equals 13 residues. The CDR3 coding sequence is TGTGCCAGCAGCCCCCGAACCGGGGATACGCAGTATTTT. Protein sequence: CASSPRTGDTQYF.

The V and J genes are TRBV4-1 and TRBJ2-1, with TRBD2 as a possible D gene (5 bases). V was trimmed by 4 bases and J by 6 bases, leaving 10 bases between them. The CDR3 totals 13 residues. Germline-derived CDR1 and CDR2 are MGHRA and YSYEKL. This CDR3 reads CASSPRLSNEQFF. As DNA, the CDR3 is TGCGCCAGCAGCCCCAGACTAAGCAATGAGCAGTTCTTC.

The chain combines TRBV24-1 with TRBJ2-1; 12 nucleotides agree with TRBD2. CDR1 is KGHDR, CDR2 SFDVKD, per germline. This CDR3 region has 14 residues. The ends lost 5 bases at V and 7 bases at J; junction bases unmatched: 2. The CDR3 loop reads CATSGLAGGNEQFF. The CDR3 DNA reads TGTGCCACCAGTGGCCTAGCGGGAGGGAATGAGCAGTTCTTC.